This record covers a single T cell receptor beta chain. Its antigen remains unidentified. Possible read error: a much larger clone is one base away. The CDR3 does not end in the conserved phenylalanine or tryptophan, so this is likely a read error. The receptor library was made with PCR. Data came from a NextSeq 500. Bulk TCR libraries were generated as previously described, with the TCR primers listed in Table S5 used. Total RNA was purified with the Qiagen AllPrep DNA/RNA kit. Before any analysis, reads coming from multiple sequencing runs of the same library were combined into one pool. On the study's bioinformatics: Reads were retained only if their TCR constant sequence matched exactly, and those retained reads were trimmed to 150 nt and grouped according to their 12-nt molecular barcodes. Reads in each barcode group were sub-clustered using a 15% Levenshtein threshold, and a quality-weighted consensus sequence was built for each RNA molecule. Non-functional sequences were discarded, and so were lower-count sequences lying one edit away from another sequence. Based on fitting two negative binomial distributions, any barcode sub-cluster with under 20% of the maximum read count was discarded. Using fastp trimming at Q25 and MiXCR clonotype assembly, TCRdb reanalyzed the public sequencing data and kept in-frame beta chains. Identical CDR3 protein sequences are pooled into one entry, listed with their most common genes and DNA. TCRdb assigned the V and J calls; the authors' analysis was not used. This sample holds 45,000 to 55,000 distinct CDR3 sequences; roughly 38% were observed only once. In total, the top ten clones hold about 4.1% of the sample.

Libraries of naive CD8 T cells were built from anywhere between about 17,000 and 1,000,000 sorted cells, with 10%, 30% or 50% of the purified RNA used. On a BD FACSAria II, naive CD8 T cells were FACS-sorted as CD8+CD4-CCR7+CD45RA+ and collected into RLT Plus buffer. To test detection sensitivity, Jurkat RNA equivalent to more than 8 TCR copies was spiked into samples of about 19,000-1,000,000 naive CD8 T cells. Enrichment of CD8 T cells was performed with RosetteSep CD8+ T Cell Enrichment Cocktail and Ficoll-Paque, after which ACK red cell lysis was carried out. Taken from the germline V gene, the CDR1 and CDR2 loops are SNHLY and FYNNEI. The CDR3 is 14 amino acids in total, end residues counted. Solely the CDR3 DNA is kept, with 42 bases framed from the first base. Trimming costs V 3 bases and J 3 bases, and their ends lie 10 bases apart. This record comes from a study of molecular identifiers for immune sequencing clone quantification (dated by TCRdb to between 2017 and 2018). Regarding the complete study: For a replicate experiment, RNA from around 20,000 or 99,000 naive CD8 T cells was divided into five aliquots, and four of the five aliquots were sequenced. The study was a methods study using CD8 T cells to benchmark molecular-identifier clustering-based TCR repertoire sequencing (MIDCIRS) and TCR RNA copy counting. General findings and caveats noted by the study authors: In CMV-specific effector cells, clones with more than 20 RNA copies accounted for over 99% of molecules, whereas in naive cells such clones accounted for under 1%. Modeling gave around 2.7 recovered TCR RNA copies per cell versus about ten by digital PCR, implying roughly 29% capture efficiency. Without barcode sub-clustering, chimeric consensus sequences inflated TCR diversity; chimeras reached as high as 47%. Spiked-in Jurkat TCR RNA equal to a single cell's worth was reported to be detectable even within one million naive CD8 T cells. Highly expanded clone sizes could be underestimated because identical TCR molecules may share a barcode. The naive libraries included spiked-in Jurkat TCR RNA (around 10 copies' worth), and this RNA is not part of the donor repertoire.

The chain is assembled from TRBV2 and TRBJ2-3; the D gene is unclear. This receptor was obtained from a human donor in good health. Some libraries in this study had Jurkat cell RNA spiked in. Material for sequencing was naive CD8+ T cells from blood, with Jurkat cell RNA spiked in. The cell subset or site label, read with the paper, signifies: FACS-sorted CD8+CD4-CCR7+CD45RA+ naive T cells. The CDR3: CASSELPKTDTQYL. The base sequence is TGTGCCAGCAGTGAGCTCCCCAAGACAGATACGCAGTATTTA.